One sample yielded the 10 T cell receptor beta chains listed below, sequenced in a study of regulatory T cells in long-lasting Graves disease. The authors built TCR beta libraries using iRepertoire HTBI primers and Arm-PCR of CDR3 regions. TCRdb independently ran MiXCR on the multiplex PCR reads; one entry per CDR3 protein. The data contain 560,000 or so distinct CDR3 sequences, 15% to 20% of them singletons. Indicated time point: newly diagnosed GD, antithyroid drugs for less than 3 months. RNA extracted from PBMCs served as the sequencing template. These sequences were also reported in another study, on T cells in Graves' hyperthyroidism and ophthalmopathy.

The specimen comprised peripheral blood mononuclear cells (PBMCs), sampled at new diagnosis, from a patient treated with antithyroid drugs. The receptors originated from a man between 18 and 29 years old with Graves disease.

This chain connects TRBV6-5 to TRBJ1-1; no clear D gene. Trimming stripped 2 bases from V and 0 bases from J, with 10 bases between. The germline gives CDR1 MNHEY, CDR2 SVGAGI. The CDR3 is made up of 15 amino acids. CDR3 sequence: CASSYAATMNTEAFF. The CDR3 nucleotides are TGTGCCAGCAGTTACGCGGCGACGATGAACACTGAAGCTTTCTTT.

This clonotype showed up many times. The V and J genes are TRBV5-1 and TRBJ2-3; 11 bases agree with TRBD2. The CDR3 contains 16 residues. The V gene's germline CDR1 is SGHRS and CDR2 YFSETQ. V lost 0 bases and J lost 3; bases outside the gene matches: 3. The CDR3 sequence is CASSLGGLAVTDTQYF. CDR3 DNA: TGCGCCAGCAGCTTGGGGGGACTAGCGGTAACAGATACGCAGTATTTT.

This clonotype was observed a handful of times. J is TRBJ1-2 and V is TRBV9, with 8 bases matching TRBD1. Germline V gives CDR1 SGDLS, CDR2 YYNGEE. The CDR3 runs to 15 residues. After removal of 2 bases from V and 8 bases from J, the junction contained 11 bases not matched to a gene. The CDR3 loop reads CASSVGGQVASGYTF. CDR3 DNA: TGTGCCAGCAGCGTGGGGGGACAGGTAGCCAGCGGCTACACCTTC.

The V call is TRBV18, the J call TRBJ2-2; 10 positions match TRBD2. Germline CDR1 and CDR2: KGHSH and LQKENI. V dropped 0 bases and J dropped 7; count of bases not matched to a gene: 8. The CDR3 covers 17 residues. The CDR3 DNA is TGTGCCAGCTCACCACCAAGCGGGAGGGCCGCGGACGGGGAGCTGTTTTTT. It translates to CASSPPSGRAADGELFF.

Of note for this clonotype: A junction end diverges from the germline sequence, so it may reflect a read error. The chain has TRBV6-4 and TRBJ1-6, with 8 nucleotides matching TRBD1. The CDR3 extends over 15 amino acids. The germline gives CDR1 MRHNA, CDR2 SNTAGT. As DNA, the CDR3 is TGTACCAGCAGTACTCTACAGGGGGTAAATTCACCCCTCCACTTT. Amino acid sequence: CTSSTLQGVNSPLHF.

The chain couples TRBV12-3 or TRBV12-4 to TRBJ1-6; D gene ambiguous. The CDR3 covers 12 residues. V lost 6 bases and J 7 bases, leaving 7 bases between the germline ends. The CDR3 loop reads CASRETNSPLHF. The CDR3 nucleotides read TGTGCCAGCAGGGAGACCAATTCACCCCTCCACTTT.

The CDR3 here is CASSPPDGRIGNQPQHF. The CDR3 region has the DNA TGTGCCAGCAGTCCTCCGGACGGAAGAATTGGCAATCAGCCCCAGCATTTT. This chain links TRBV7-8 with TRBJ1-5; D gene ambiguous. Deletions cut 6 bases from V and 2 bases from J, with 20 bases between. Germline CDR1 and CDR2: SGHVS and FQNEAQ. The CDR3 covers 17 residues.

V is TRBV7-2 and J is TRBJ2-7; the D gene is possibly TRBD1 (6 bases). Germline V gene data show CDR1 as SGHTA and CDR2 as FQGNSA. V gave up 5 bases and J gave up 10 bases, with 15 bases separating them. CDR3 size: 12 residues. CDR3 DNA: TGTGCCAGCAGCGACGACAGGCTAGACCAGTACTTC. It yields the protein CASSDDRLDQYF.

This clonotype was detected only a few times. This chain uses TRBV19 with TRBJ2-7; D is unclear. Germline V gene sequence: CDR1 LNHDA, CDR2 SQIVND (reference sequence). The germline V and J ends were trimmed by 1 base and 3 bases, with 7 bases remaining between them. The CDR3 totals 13 residues. The DNA for the CDR3 is TGTGCCAGTAGTATAGGGGCAGACTACGAGCAGTACTTC. Protein product: CASSIGADYEQYF.

This clonotype showed up just a few times. The CDR3 here is CASSEIAGVTYNEQFF. CDR3 sequence (DNA): TGCGCCAGCAGTGAAATAGCGGGAGTAACCTACAATGAGCAGTTCTTC. The chain combines TRBV10-2 with TRBJ2-1; 9 bases map to TRBD2. This CDR3 comprises 16 residues. Germline loops: CDR1 WSHSY, CDR2 SAAADI. Trimming at V came to 3 bases and at J to 2 bases, leaving 5 bases not matched to a gene.